One and the same sample provided the 28 T cell receptor beta chains below, sequenced in a study of early T cells in non-severe SARS-CoV-2 infection (dated by TCRdb to about 2021). Library creation used 5' RACE. The sequencing machine was a NextSeq 500. In-frame beta chains were kept once TCRdb had trimmed the public reads at Q25 with fastp and called clones with MiXCR. Entries that share a CDR3 protein sequence are merged under the most common genes and DNA. Here the sample has tens of thousands of distinct CDR3 sequences; around 13% occur a single time. Of the sample, around 1.3% is held by the ten largest clones. The sequenced sample consisted of whole blood. These TCRs come from an adult who was a healthcare worker with PCR-confirmed SARS-CoV-2 infection or an uninfected control (not recorded which).

This clonotype was detected many times. This sequence joins TRBV7-2 and TRBJ2-7; 10 positions match TRBD2. V was clipped by 5 bases and J by 2 bases; unmatched bases: 6. This CDR3 has 15 residues. Germline assignment: CDR1 SGHTA and CDR2 FQGNSA. CDR3 residues: CASSHGLAEAYEQYF. CDR3 coding DNA: TGTGCCAGCAGCCATGGACTAGCGGAGGCCTACGAGCAGTACTTC.

Turning to this clonotype: A read error may explain this, as a much larger clone is one base away. The V call is TRBV30, the J call TRBJ1-6; TRBD1 agrees at 12 bases. This CDR3 region has 15 residues. J gave up 9 bases and V 3 bases, and 6 bases lay outside the gene matches. Germline V lookup: CDR1 GTSNPN, CDR2 SVGIG (reference sequence). The CDR3 nucleotides read TGTGCCTGGAGCCATCCGGGACAGGGGGCTTCACCCCTCCACTTT. Amino acid sequence: CAWSHPGQGASPLHF.

This sequence joins TRBV7-2 and TRBJ2-1; D is undetermined. The CDR3 totals 8 residues. Trimming stripped 7 bases from V and 8 bases from J, with 0 bases between. Per the germline V gene, CDR1 is SGHTA and CDR2 is FQGNSA. The DNA for the CDR3 is TGTGCCAGCAATGAGCAGTTCTTC. Protein: CASNEQFF.

J is TRBJ2-1 and V is TRBV29-1; no reliable D call. V lost 6 bases to trimming and J lost 4 bases, with 10 bases between them. There are 12 residues in the CDR3. Per the germline V gene, CDR1 is SQVTM and CDR2 is ANQGSEA. The CDR3 DNA reads as TGCAGCGTCCGAGTAGGGTACAATGAGCAGTTCTTC. Translating gives CSVRVGYNEQFF.

This chain uses TRBV20-1 with TRBJ2-1; weak D call: TRBD1 (5 bases). The CDR3 is made up of 11 amino acids. The V end was cut by 5 bases, the J end by 10 bases, with 12 bases between. Germline loops: CDR1 DFQATT, CDR2 SNEGSKA (reference sequence). In DNA, the CDR3 is TGCAGTGCTTTGGGGCCCAACGAGCAGTTCTTC. Its translation: CSALGPNEQFF.

This clonotype was counted ten times or more. This sequence joins TRBV3-1 and TRBJ2-7; possible D gene TRBD2, 5 bases. Germline CDR1 is LGHDT and CDR2 is YNNKEL (reference sequence). The germline V and J ends were trimmed by 3 bases and 1 base, with 10 bases remaining between them. The CDR3 is made up of 14 amino acids. The CDR3 protein is CASSQAPGSYEQYF. The CDR3 coding sequence is TGTGCCAGCAGCCAGGCGCCGGGGTCCTACGAGCAGTACTTC.

Ten or more counts support this clonotype. The rearrangement uses TRBV5-1 and TRBJ2-3; D is perhaps TRBD2 (5 bases). CDR1 is SGHRS and CDR2 is YFSETQ in the germline V gene. The CDR3 covers 16 residues. V was clipped by 4 bases and J by 5 bases, with 20 bases between them. This chain's CDR3 is CASSLDYSAFGDTQYF. As DNA, the CDR3 is TGCGCCAGCAGCCTTGACTACTCAGCTTTTGGAGATACGCAGTATTTT.

This clonotype was detected ten times or more. The chain carries TRBV18 and TRBJ2-2, with no clear D. Germline V gene lookup returns CDR1 KGHSH and CDR2 LQKENI. The CDR3 is made up of 16 amino acids. V was pared by 1 base and J by 0 bases, with 9 bases between. In DNA form, the CDR3 reads TGTGCCAGCTCACCACGGGTCATACCGAACACCGGGGAGCTGTTTTTT. Translated, it gives CASSPRVIPNTGELFF.

This clonotype showed up many times. This chain links TRBV12-3 or TRBV12-4 with TRBJ1-2; D not resolved. The CDR3 contains 16 residues. The germline V and J ends were trimmed by 0 bases and 7 bases, with 18 bases remaining between them. CDR3 loop: CASSLAWAGEGAGYTF. Written as DNA, the CDR3 is TGTGCCAGCAGTTTAGCGTGGGCAGGAGAAGGCGCTGGCTACACCTTC.

This clonotype has ten or more counts. The gene calls are TRBV4-3 and TRBJ2-1, with D possibly TRBD1 on 5 matching bases. Looked up from germline, CDR1 is LGHNA and CDR2 is YSLEER. The CDR3 is 16 residues long. Trimming left V 0 bases short and J 0 bases short, with 9 bases between. The CDR3 DNA reads TGCGCCAGCAGCCAAGATTATGACAGCTCCTACAATGAGCAGTTCTTC. Translation gives CASSQDYDSSYNEQFF.

This clonotype was detected only a few times. Germline is not matched at one junction end, which may reflect a read error. This rearrangement joins TRBV29-1 to TRBJ1-2; D remains unclear. Germline loops: CDR1 SQVTM, CDR2 ANQGSEA. The length of the CDR3 is 11 residues. The CDR3 region is CSAESGYGYTF. Written as DNA, the CDR3 is TGCAGCGCTGAATCCGGATATGGCTACACCTTC.

This clonotype has a handful of counts. V gene TRBV7-9 combines with J gene TRBJ1-1, with D hard to call. Germline loops: CDR1 SEHNR, CDR2 FQNEAQ (reference sequence). V was cut by 5 bases and J by 1 base, with 11 bases left in between. The CDR3 is 14 amino acids. CDR3 nucleotide sequence: TGTGCCAGCAGCCCCCCTCTGTGGAACACTGAAGCTTTCTTT. As protein: CASSPPLWNTEAFF.

This clonotype was counted at least ten times. The chain couples TRBV5-5 to TRBJ2-3; D is undetermined. CDR1 and CDR2 (germline): SGHKS, YYEKEE (reference sequence). The CDR3 totals 15 residues. V was pared by 2 bases and J by 6 bases, with 16 bases between. DNA for the CDR3: TGTGCCAGCAGCTTTATCCTAACTCCTTGGGATACGCAGTATTTT. Translation: CASSFILTPWDTQYF.

This clonotype was detected ten times or more. The chain joins TRBV15 to TRBJ1-5; tentative D call: TRBD1 (6 bases). V lost 0 bases, J lost 6 bases, and 9 bases lay in between. The CDR3 runs to 14 residues. Looked up from germline, CDR1 is LNHNV and CDR2 is YYDKDF (reference sequence). The CDR3 sequence is CATSRDRGFQPQHF. Here the CDR3 DNA reads TGTGCCACCAGCAGAGATAGGGGGTTTCAGCCCCAGCATTTT.

This rearrangement joins TRBV9 to TRBJ1-3; the D is unclear. The germline gives CDR1 SGDLS, CDR2 YYNGEE. Trimming left V 4 bases short and J 1 base short, with 9 bases between. This CDR3 spans 14 amino acids. DNA for the CDR3: TGTGCCAGCAGCCCTCCGGTATCTGGAAACACCATATATTTT. This translates into CASSPPVSGNTIYF.

V and J are TRBV10-1 and TRBJ2-7; TRBD2 might be the D (5 bases). The germline V gene has CDR1 WNHNN and CDR2 SYGVQD (reference sequence). The CDR3 is 14 amino acids. The V end was cut by 6 bases, the J end by 4 bases, with 16 bases between. As DNA, the CDR3 is TGCGCCAGCAGCTCGGAAAGGACTTCGTACGAGCAGTACTTC. It encodes CASSSERTSYEQYF.

The table lists this clonotype with a few counts. The rearrangement uses TRBV11-2 and TRBJ2-3; the match to TRBD2 covers 7 bases. V lost 6 bases to trimming and J lost 2 bases; unmatched junction nucleotides: 11. The CDR3 length is 16 residues. Germline V gene data show CDR1 as SGHAT and CDR2 as FQNNGV. Written as DNA, the CDR3 is TGTGCCAGCAGACCCAGCGGGAAGCGCAACACAGATACGCAGTATTTT. It specifies CASRPSGKRNTDTQYF.

This clonotype was seen repeatedly, ten times or more. This chain links TRBV11-2 with TRBJ2-5; D gene unclear. Germline V gene lookup returns CDR1 SGHAT and CDR2 FQNNGV. Trimming took 5 bases from V and 1 from J, leaving 8 bases between them. The CDR3 is 13 residues long. The CDR3 sequence is CASSPLVQETQYF. The CDR3 DNA sequence: TGTGCCAGCAGCCCCCTCGTCCAAGAGACCCAGTACTTC.

This clonotype occurred many times. The chain couples TRBV4-1 to TRBJ2-1; D is ambiguous. Per the germline V gene, CDR1 is MGHRA and CDR2 is YSYEKL. With 0 bases removed from V and 0 bases from J, the gap between germline ends came to 9 bases. The CDR3 sequence is 16 residues long. The CDR3 nucleotides are TGCGCCAGCAGCCAAGATAGGGCTAGCTCCTACAATGAGCAGTTCTTC. Translated: CASSQDRASSYNEQFF.

This clonotype was detected ten times or more. The rearrangement links TRBV10-3 to TRBJ2-7; possibly TRBD1 or TRBD2 for D (5 bases each). CDR3 length: 15 residues. Germline V gene sequence: CDR1 ENHRY, CDR2 SYGVKD. Trimming took 0 bases from V and 3 from J, leaving 12 bases between them. DNA of the CDR3: TGTGCCATCAGTGAGTCTGTAGAGGGGCGCTACGAGCAGTACTTC. Protein product: CAISESVEGRYEQYF.

This clonotype was detected many times. This chain links TRBV13 with TRBJ1-2; D is unclear. This CDR3 contains 13 residues. Trimming stripped 1 base from V and 8 bases from J, with 11 bases between. Germline V gene sequence: CDR1 PRHDT, CDR2 FYEKMQ (reference sequence). CDR3 DNA: TGTGCCAGCAGCTTAGCCGTGTCACCGGGCTACACCTTC. Its protein product is CASSLAVSPGYTF.

This clonotype was counted ten times or more. This chain connects TRBV3-1 to TRBJ2-1; maybe TRBD2 (5 bases). This CDR3 is built from 13 residues. The germline V gene has CDR1 LGHDT and CDR2 YNNKEL (reference sequence). V lost 5 bases, J lost 16 bases, and 21 bases lay in between. The DNA of the CDR3 is TGTGCCAGCAGCTCAGCGGCAGGCCGGGTGAGCTTCTTC. This sequence encodes CASSSAAGRVSFF.

This clonotype was observed a handful of times. The rearrangement joins TRBV18 to TRBJ1-3; possible D gene TRBD1, 5 bases. Trimming removed 3 bases from V and 0 bases from J, with 9 bases in between. Germline CDR1 KGHSH, CDR2 LQKENI. This CDR3 spans 15 amino acids. CDR3 nucleotides: TGTGCCAGCTCACCGGGGCAGAGCTCTGGAAACACCATATATTTT. Translated: CASSPGQSSGNTIYF. The variable domain in full, with the rest retrieved from reference TRBV18 and TRBJ1-3, is NAGVMQNPRHLVRRRGQEARLRCSPMKGHSHVYWYRQLPEEGLKFMVYLQKENIIDESGMPKERFSAEFPKEGPSILRIQQVVRGDSAAYFCASSPGQSSGNTIYFGEGSWLTVV.

This clonotype was observed at least ten times. CDR3 loop: CASSLNEETQYF. DNA for the CDR3: TGTGCCAGCAGCTTAAACGAAGAGACCCAGTACTTC. The chain has TRBV5-5 and TRBJ2-5, with no clear D. Germline lookup yields CDR1 SGHKS and CDR2 YYEKEE (reference sequence). CDR3 size: 12 residues. With 2 bases removed from V and 3 bases from J, the gap between germline ends came to 5 bases.

At least ten counts were recorded for this clonotype. The chain recombines TRBV9 with TRBJ1-1, with D perhaps matching TRBD1 (5 bases). The germline CDR1 and CDR2 sequences are SGDLS and YYNGEE. Trimming cost V 5 bases and J 0 bases, with 20 bases left between them. The CDR3 covers 17 residues. CDR3 nucleotide sequence: TGTGCCAGCAGTGGACCGGGGCCAGAAACGATGAACACTGAAGCTTTCTTT. This codes for CASSGPGPETMNTEAFF.

There are many counts of this clonotype. The V call is TRBV11-3, the J call TRBJ2-3; TRBD1 aligns across 9 bases. Germline loops: CDR1 SGHNT, CDR2 YENEEA. The trim removed 5 bases at V and 9 bases at J, leaving 6 bases unmatched. The CDR3 has 13 residues. CDR3 nucleotides: TGTGCCAGCAGCGAATTACAGGGGGCGACGCAGTATTTT. It yields the protein CASSELQGATQYF. Filled out from reference TRBV11-3 and TRBJ2-3, the complete variable domain reads EAGVVQSPRYKIIEKKQPVAFWCNPISGHNTLYWYLQNLGQGPELLIRYENEEAVDDSQLPKDRFSAERLKGVDSTLKIQPAELGDSAVYLCASSELQGATQYFGPGTRLTVL.

This clonotype was counted ten times or more. CDR3 nucleotides: TGTGCCAGCAGTCCTTGGGAGCAGTACTTC. Translation gives CASSPWEQYF. The gene calls are TRBV12-3 or TRBV12-4 and TRBJ2-7, with D uncertain. The CDR3 is 10 residues long. Deletions cut 5 bases from V and 7 bases from J, with 6 bases between.

There are many counts of this clonotype. The V gene is TRBV4-2, the J gene TRBJ2-3; D not certain. V lost 1 base and J lost 6, with 8 bases in between. This CDR3 has 13 amino acids. Germline V gives CDR1 LGHNA, CDR2 YNFKEQ. The CDR3 DNA is TGTGCCAGCAGCCAAGGCCCATTGGATACGCAGTATTTT. As protein: CASSQGPLDTQYF.